The present entry profiles one T cell receptor beta chain with its context. Antigen specificity is unknown. These data originate in a study of monozygotic twins with inflammatory bowel disease. This CDR3 is built from 15 residues. Donors each contributed one blood sample measuring about 2.4 ml. Findings and limits, study-wide: Diversity of TCRbeta measured by inverse Simpson was lower in IBD patients than in healthy co-twins.

Each sample's cDNA came from eight separate reactions. Using the 5' RACE reads, TCRdb records one entry per CDR3 protein without DNA. This sample contains fewer than 110,000 distinct CDR3 sequences. The rearrangement uses TRBV12-3 or TRBV12-4 and TRBJ2-3; the TRBD1 assignment by TCRdb is unverifiable without DNA. The source material was blood. The receptor was isolated from a human donor with ulcerative colitis or Crohn's disease, or a healthy co-twin of an affected twin (not recorded which). The CDR3 loop reads CASSSPSFTSDTQYF.